These T cell receptor beta chains were read from a single sample in a study of blood T cell repertoires in COVID-19. The data were produced by immunoSEQ multiplex PCR, yet TCRdb's version contains in-frame clones alone and is incomplete. The sample consists of 350,000 to 450,000 clones, roughly 85% of them appearing once. The sequenced material came from peripheral blood. Receptor source: a woman younger than 30 with acute or convalescent COVID-19. Each CDR3 is given with its conserved first and last residue. The order of the fields is V gene, J gene, CDR3 length, D gene, clone size, CDR3 protein, CDR3 DNA. A D gene is named only where the DNA matches it firmly. The listing skips clone size in some rows; elsewhere it reads once, few, many or a size class.

V gene: TRBV3-1/TRBV3-2; J gene: TRBJ2-2; CDR3 length: 19; D gene: TRBD2; clone size: .; CDR3 protein: CASSQEASGSISSTGELFF; CDR3 DNA: TGTGCCAGCAGCCAAGAGGCGAGCGGGAGCATATCGAGCACCGGGGAGCTGTTTTTT
V gene: TRBV19; J gene: TRBJ1-5; CDR3 length: 15; D gene: .; clone size: .; CDR3 protein: CASTREHYSNQPQHF; CDR3 DNA: TGTGCCAGTACCAGGGAACATTATAGCAATCAGCCCCAGCATTTT
V gene: TRBV5-6; J gene: TRBJ1-2; CDR3 length: 17; D gene: TRBD1; clone size: .; CDR3 protein: CASTPGWGQRSNYGYTF; CDR3 DNA: TGTGCCAGCACCCCCGGGTGGGGACAGAGATCTAACTATGGCTACACCTTC
V gene: TRBV7-8; J gene: TRBJ1-1; CDR3 length: 16; D gene: .; clone size: .; CDR3 protein: CASSWSRGGGSTEAFF; CDR3 DNA: TGTGCCAGCAGCTGGAGCCGAGGCGGGGGCTCAACTGAAGCTTTCTTT
V gene: TRBV6-5; J gene: TRBJ2-7; CDR3 length: 14; D gene: .; clone size: .; CDR3 protein: CASSPLPGDNEQYF; CDR3 DNA: TGTGCCAGCAGTCCGTTACCAGGGGACAACGAGCAGTACTTC
V gene: TRBV10-1; J gene: TRBJ2-5; CDR3 length: 13; D gene: TRBD1; clone size: .; CDR3 protein: CASSSDRGKTQYF; CDR3 DNA: TGCGCCAGCAGTTCTGACAGGGGGAAGACCCAGTACTTC
V gene: TRBV28; J gene: TRBJ2-1; CDR3 length: 14; D gene: .; clone size: .; CDR3 protein: CASSLRVDYNEQFF; CDR3 DNA: TGTGCCAGCAGTTTAAGAGTAGACTACAATGAGCAGTTCTTC
V gene: TRBV6-5; J gene: TRBJ1-2; CDR3 length: 13; D gene: TRBD1; clone size: .; CDR3 protein: CATGDRGLSDYTF; CDR3 DNA: TGTGCCACCGGGGACAGGGGCCTCTCTGACTACACCTTC
V gene: TRBV19; J gene: TRBJ2-3; CDR3 length: 14; D gene: .; clone size: .; CDR3 protein: CASHARTGTDTQYF; CDR3 DNA: TGTGCCTCCCATGCCCGGACAGGCACAGATACGCAGTATTTT
V gene: TRBV7-8; J gene: TRBJ2-5; CDR3 length: 16; D gene: TRBD2; clone size: .; CDR3 protein: CASSLGLAGGGETQYF; CDR3 DNA: TGTGCCAGCAGCCTCGGACTAGCGGGAGGAGGGGAGACCCAGTACTTC
V gene: TRBV7-2; J gene: TRBJ1-2; CDR3 length: 16; D gene: .; clone size: once; CDR3 protein: CASLKTLAGLLYGYTF; CDR3 DNA: TGTGCCAGCCTAAAGACTCTCGCCGGGTTACTTTATGGCTACACCTTC
V gene: TRBV11-3; J gene: TRBJ2-5; CDR3 length: 14; D gene: .; clone size: once; CDR3 protein: CASSLGTAAGTQYF; CDR3 DNA: TGTGCCAGCAGCTTAGGGACTGCAGCCGGGACCCAGTACTTC
V gene: TRBV5-6; J gene: TRBJ1-4; CDR3 length: 15; D gene: TRBD1; clone size: .; CDR3 protein: CASSLATGGGEKLFF; CDR3 DNA: TGTGCCAGCAGCTTGGCGACAGGGGGAGGGGAAAAACTGTTTTTT
V gene: TRBV7-3; J gene: TRBJ2-1; CDR3 length: 15; D gene: TRBD2; clone size: .; CDR3 protein: CASSLDRRGGREQFF; CDR3 DNA: TGTGCCAGCAGCTTAGATCGGCGGGGGGGCCGTGAGCAGTTCTTC
V gene: TRBV5-5; J gene: TRBJ1-2; CDR3 length: 18; D gene: .; clone size: .; CDR3 protein: CASSGRDRSTPPNYGYTF; CDR3 DNA: TGTGCCAGCAGCGGAAGAGACAGGTCCACACCTCCTAACTATGGCTACACCTTC
V gene: TRBV27; J gene: TRBJ1-2; CDR3 length: 13; D gene: TRBD1; clone size: .; CDR3 protein: CASSLRTGVGYTF; CDR3 DNA: TGTGCCAGCAGTTTAAGGACAGGGGTTGGCTACACCTTC
V gene: TRBV5-8; J gene: TRBJ2-1; CDR3 length: 19; D gene: TRBD2; clone size: .; CDR3 protein: CASSLPVLWAGGEYNEQFF; CDR3 DNA: TGTGCCAGCAGCTTGCCTGTATTGTGGGCGGGGGGAGAGTACAATGAGCAGTTCTTC
V gene: TRBV28; J gene: TRBJ1-2; CDR3 length: 14; D gene: .; clone size: .; CDR3 protein: CASSQEGLFYGYTF; CDR3 DNA: TGTGCCAGCAGCCAGGAGGGGCTTTTCTATGGCTACACCTTC
V gene: TRBV5-1; J gene: TRBJ2-7; CDR3 length: 13; D gene: .; clone size: .; CDR3 protein: CASSRQDSYEQYF; CDR3 DNA: TGCGCCAGCAGCAGGCAGGACTCCTACGAGCAGTACTTC
V gene: TRBV7-9; J gene: TRBJ1-2; CDR3 length: 14; D gene: .; clone size: .; CDR3 protein: CASSDLVQANGYTF; CDR3 DNA: TGTGCCAGCAGCGACCTCGTCCAGGCAAATGGCTACACCTTC
V gene: TRBV29-1; J gene: TRBJ2-3; CDR3 length: 13; D gene: .; clone size: once; CDR3 protein: CSVGGDSTDTQYF; CDR3 DNA: TGCAGCGTTGGGGGGGATAGCACAGATACGCAGTATTTT
V gene: TRBV28; J gene: TRBJ2-2; CDR3 length: 15; D gene: TRBD1; clone size: .; CDR3 protein: CASRGDRGLTGELFF; CDR3 DNA: TGTGCCAGCAGAGGGGACAGGGGGCTTACCGGGGAGCTGTTTTTT
V gene: TRBV6-2/TRBV6-3; J gene: TRBJ2-3; CDR3 length: 16; D gene: .; clone size: .; CDR3 protein: CASSYSSGTGADTQYF; CDR3 DNA: TGTGCCAGCAGTTACTCTTCTGGGACGGGAGCAGATACGCAGTATTTT
V gene: TRBV11-2; J gene: TRBJ2-6; CDR3 length: 18; D gene: .; clone size: once; CDR3 protein: CASSLAAGPVAGANVLTF; CDR3 DNA: TGTGCCAGCAGCTTAGCGGCAGGCCCAGTGGCTGGGGCCAACGTCCTGACTTTC
V gene: TRBV5-1; J gene: TRBJ2-7; CDR3 length: 15; D gene: TRBD2; clone size: once; CDR3 protein: CASNQAGPSSYEQYF; CDR3 DNA: TGCGCCAGCAACCAAGCGGGGCCAAGCTCCTACGAGCAGTACTTC
V gene: TRBV4-1; J gene: TRBJ2-6; CDR3 length: 17; D gene: TRBD2; clone size: .; CDR3 protein: CASSQGGGFSGANVLTF; CDR3 DNA: TGCGCCAGCAGCCAAGGGGGGGGTTTCTCTGGGGCCAACGTCCTGACTTTC
V gene: TRBV11-1; J gene: TRBJ1-2; CDR3 length: 14; D gene: .; clone size: .; CDR3 protein: CASSLPHGGYGYTF; CDR3 DNA: TGTGCCAGCAGCTTACCTCACGGTGGCTATGGCTACACCTTC